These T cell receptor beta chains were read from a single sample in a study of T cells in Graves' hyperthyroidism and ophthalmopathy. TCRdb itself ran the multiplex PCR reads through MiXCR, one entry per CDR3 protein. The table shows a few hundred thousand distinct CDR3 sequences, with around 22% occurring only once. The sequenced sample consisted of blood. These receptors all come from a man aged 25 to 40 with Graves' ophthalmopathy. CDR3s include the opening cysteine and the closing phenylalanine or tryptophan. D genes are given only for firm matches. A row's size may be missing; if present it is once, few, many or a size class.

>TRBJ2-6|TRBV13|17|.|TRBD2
CASSFSGLGTGANVLTF
TGTGCCAGCAGCTTTAGCGGGTTAGGCACTGGGGCCAACGTCCTGACTTTC
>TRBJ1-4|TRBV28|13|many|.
CASRDPGNEKLFF
TGTGCCAGCAGAGACCCCGGAAATGAAAAACTGTTTTTT
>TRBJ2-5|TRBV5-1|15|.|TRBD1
CASRPGQGPQETQYF
TGCGCCAGCAGACCAGGACAGGGTCCCCAAGAGACCCAGTACTTC
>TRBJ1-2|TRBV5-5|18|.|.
CASSLEGEDPIVNYGYTF
TGTGCCAGCAGCTTAGAGGGCGAGGACCCTATCGTGAACTATGGCTACACCTTC
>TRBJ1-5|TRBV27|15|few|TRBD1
CASKGTGGGNQPQHF
TGTGCCAGCAAGGGGACAGGGGGCGGCAATCAGCCCCAGCATTTT
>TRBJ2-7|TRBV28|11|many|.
CASSSTQGQYF
TGTGCCAGCAGTTCCACACAGGGGCAGTACTTC
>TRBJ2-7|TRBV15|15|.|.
CATSRDQGRSYEQYF
TGTGCCACCAGCAGAGATCAAGGCAGGAGCTACGAGCAGTACTTC
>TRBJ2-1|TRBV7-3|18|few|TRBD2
CASSLLPTGSGSLNEQFF
TGTGCCAGCAGCTTACTCCCCACCGGTAGCGGGAGTCTAAATGAGCAGTTCTTC
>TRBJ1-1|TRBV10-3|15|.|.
CAISESAGAGTEAFF
TGTGCCATCAGTGAGTCGGCAGGGGCCGGCACTGAAGCTTTCTTT
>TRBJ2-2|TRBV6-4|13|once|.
CASSAGITGELFF
TGTGCCAGCAGTGCAGGGATCACCGGGGAGCTGTTTTTT
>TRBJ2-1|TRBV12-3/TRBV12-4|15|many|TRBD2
CASSFVGLGRVEQFF
TGTGCCAGCAGTTTCGTGGGGCTCGGGAGGGTTGAGCAGTTCTTC
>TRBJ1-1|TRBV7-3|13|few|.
CASSLRRDTEAFF
TGTGCCAGCAGCTTACGAAGGGACACTGAAGCTTTCTTT
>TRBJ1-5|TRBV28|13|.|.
CASDSSNNQPQHF
TGTGCCAGCGATAGTAGCAACAATCAGCCCCAGCATTTT
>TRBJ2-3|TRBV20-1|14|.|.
CSARARPSTDTQYF
TGCAGTGCTAGAGCTAGGCCTAGCACAGATACGCAGTATTTT
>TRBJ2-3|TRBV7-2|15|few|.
CASSPRRGLADTQYF
TGTGCCAGCAGCCCGCGCCGAGGTTTAGCAGATACGCAGTATTTT
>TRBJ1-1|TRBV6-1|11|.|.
CASSETTEAFF
TGTGCCAGCAGTGAAACCACTGAAGCTTTCTTT
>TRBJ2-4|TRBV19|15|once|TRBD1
CASSRDSLDGNIQYF
TGTGCCAGTAGTCGGGACAGTCTAGACGGAAACATTCAGTACTTC
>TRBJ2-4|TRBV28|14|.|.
CASSSWVGTDIQYF
TGTGCCAGCAGTTCCTGGGTGGGTACGGACATTCAGTACTTC
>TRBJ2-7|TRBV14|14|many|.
CASSQDVSGYEQYF
TGTGCCAGCAGCCAAGATGTCAGCGGCTACGAGCAGTACTTC
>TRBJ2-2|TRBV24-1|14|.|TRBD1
CATSGDRLAGELFF
TGTGCCACCAGTGGGGACAGACTTGCCGGGGAGCTGTTTTTT
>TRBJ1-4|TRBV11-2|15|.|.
CASSLGGVANEKLFF
TGTGCCAGCAGCTTAGGGGGGGTGGCTAATGAAAAACTGTTTTTT
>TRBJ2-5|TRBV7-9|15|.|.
CASSPAKTGKETQYF
TGTGCCAGCAGCCCCGCCAAAACAGGGAAAGAGACCCAGTACTTC
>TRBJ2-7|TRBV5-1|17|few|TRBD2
CAGSLAPGTSGLYEQYF
TGCGCCGGCAGCTTGGCCCCCGGGACTAGCGGTTTGTACGAGCAGTACTTC
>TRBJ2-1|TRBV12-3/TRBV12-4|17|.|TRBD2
CASSSPGTSGTYNEQFF
TGTGCCAGCAGTTCGCCCGGGACTAGCGGAACCTACAATGAGCAGTTCTTC
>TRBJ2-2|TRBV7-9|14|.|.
CASSREGWPGELFF
TGTGCCAGCAGCCGAGAGGGGTGGCCCGGGGAGCTGTTTTTT
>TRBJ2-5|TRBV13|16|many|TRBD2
CASSLAWTSAKETQYF
TGTGCCAGCAGCTTAGCGTGGACTAGCGCTAAAGAGACCCAGTACTTC
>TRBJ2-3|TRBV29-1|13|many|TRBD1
CSAGQGSADTQYF
TGCAGCGCGGGACAGGGAAGTGCAGATACGCAGTATTTT
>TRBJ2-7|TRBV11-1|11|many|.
CASSSRGEQYF
TGTGCCAGCAGTTCAAGGGGAGAGCAGTACTTC
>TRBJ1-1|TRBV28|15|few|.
CASSIIGTLNTEAFF
TGTGCCAGCAGTATTATAGGGACCCTGAACACTGAAGCTTTCTTT
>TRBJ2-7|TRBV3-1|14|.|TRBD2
CASSVTSGSYEQYF
TGTGCCAGCAGCGTGACTAGCGGGAGCTACGAGCAGTACTTC
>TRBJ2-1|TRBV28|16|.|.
CASSLVDRSYSHEQFF
TGTGCCAGCAGTTTAGTCGACAGGTCTTATTCCCATGAGCAGTTCTTC
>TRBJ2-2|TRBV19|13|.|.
CASSIGLTGELFF
TGTGCCAGTAGTATCGGCCTCACCGGGGAGCTGTTTTTT
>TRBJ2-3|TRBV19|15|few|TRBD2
CASSMSSGRTDTQYF
TGTGCCAGTAGTATGTCTAGCGGGAGAACAGATACGCAGTATTTT
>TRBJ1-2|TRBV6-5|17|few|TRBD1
CASSYLDRGQGNYGYTF
TGTGCCAGCAGTTACCTGGACAGGGGGCAGGGTAACTATGGCTACACCTTC
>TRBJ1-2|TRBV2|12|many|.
CASGGQYYGYTF
TGTGCCAGCGGCGGACAGTACTATGGCTACACCTTC
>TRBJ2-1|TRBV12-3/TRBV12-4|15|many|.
CASNRQGGGHNEQFF
TGTGCCAGCAACCGACAGGGAGGGGGGCACAATGAGCAGTTCTTC
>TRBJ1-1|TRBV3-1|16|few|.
CASSQDLAGMNTEAFF
TGTGCCAGCAGCCAAGATCTGGCAGGGATGAACACTGAAGCTTTCTTT
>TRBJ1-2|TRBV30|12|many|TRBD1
CAWYRGGYGYTF
TGTGCCTGGTACAGGGGAGGGTATGGCTACACCTTC
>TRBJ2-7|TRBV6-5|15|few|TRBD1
CASSYSRDSSYEQYF
TGTGCCAGCAGTTACTCGAGGGACAGCTCCTACGAGCAGTACTTC
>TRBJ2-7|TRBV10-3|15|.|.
CAISFSYDLYHEQYF
TGTGCCATCAGTTTTTCTTACGACCTATACCACGAGCAGTACTTC
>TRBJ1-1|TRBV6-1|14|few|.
CASRDRPRNTEAFF
TGTGCCAGCAGGGACCGACCCCGAAACACTGAAGCTTTCTTT
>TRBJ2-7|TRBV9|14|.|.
CASSGRDGSSEQYF
TGTGCCAGCAGCGGCCGGGATGGGTCCTCCGAGCAGTACTTC
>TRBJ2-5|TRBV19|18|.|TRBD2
CASTKESPGLAGEETQYF
TGTGCCAGTACTAAAGAATCCCCGGGACTAGCGGGAGAGGAGACCCAGTACTTC